This T cell receptor beta chain was sequenced for a study of T cell clonotyping in hematopoietic cell transplantation. Study-level points and caveats: Cells were unsorted, so CD4 and CD8 contributions were not separated.

Turning to this clone: Antigen: not known.

Sequenced by immunoSEQ multiplex PCR; TCRdb stores in-frame clones only, minus some. The sample consists of approximately 10,000 clones, nearly 90% of them appearing once. J was trimmed by 7 bases and V by 5 bases; bases with no gene match: 5. Germline loops: CDR1 MNHNY, CDR2 SVGAGI (reference sequence). The CDR3 runs 14 residues. This TCR derives from a human donor who either received an allogeneic hematopoietic cell transplant for a myeloid malignancy or was a related donor (not recorded which). Some clones in this sample may be carry-over from other donors' samples. The V gene is TRBV6-6, the J gene TRBJ2-1, with 10 bases that match TRBD1. The sample was peripheral blood mononuclear cells. CDR3 residues: CASSEGQGMNEQFF. For the CDR3, the DNA is TGTGCCAGCAGTGAGGGACAGGGGATGAATGAGCAGTTCTTC.